This T cell receptor beta chain stems from a study of identical twins. Findings of the study overall: Beta out-of-frame sequences showed weaker excess sharing between twins. Fewer insertions were carried by abundant cord blood beta clonotypes, but none was seen in memory repertoires.

TCRdb passed the 5' RACE reads through MiXCR, listing each CDR3 protein once. This table holds about 700,000 distinct CDR3 sequences, less than 7% found once. This clonotype was counted only a few times. What it binds is unknown. Trimming took off 0 bases at V and 2 bases at J, with 12 bases between the two ends. The CDR3 totals 15 residues. Looked up from germline, CDR1 is SGDLS and CDR2 is YYNGEE. The sample comprised naive T cells sorted from blood. The clonotype was recovered from a man younger than 30 in good health. This chain connects TRBV9 to TRBJ2-7; unclear D gene. As DNA, the CDR3 is TGTGCCAGCAGCGTAGATCCCAGCATCCCCTACGAGCAGTACTTC. This codes for CASSVDPSIPYEQYF. The whole variable domain, filled in from reference TRBV9 and TRBJ2-7, reads DSGVTQTPKHLITATGQRVTLRCSPRSGDLSVYWYQQSLDQGLQFLIQYYNGEERAKGNILERFSAQQFPDLHSELNLSSLELGDSALYFCASSVDPSIPYEQYFGPGTRLTVT.